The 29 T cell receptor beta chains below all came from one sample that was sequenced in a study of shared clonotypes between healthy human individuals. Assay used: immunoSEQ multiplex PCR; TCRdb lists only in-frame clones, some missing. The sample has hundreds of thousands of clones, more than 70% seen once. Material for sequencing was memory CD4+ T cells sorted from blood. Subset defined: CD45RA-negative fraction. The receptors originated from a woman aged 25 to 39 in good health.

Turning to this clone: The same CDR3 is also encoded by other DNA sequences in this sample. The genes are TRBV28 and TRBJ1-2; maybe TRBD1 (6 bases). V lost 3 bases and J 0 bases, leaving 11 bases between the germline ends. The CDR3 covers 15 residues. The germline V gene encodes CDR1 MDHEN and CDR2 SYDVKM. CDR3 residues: CASSLGGPSNYGYTF. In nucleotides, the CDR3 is TGTGCCAGCAGTTTGGGGGGGCCGTCTAACTATGGCTACACCTTC.

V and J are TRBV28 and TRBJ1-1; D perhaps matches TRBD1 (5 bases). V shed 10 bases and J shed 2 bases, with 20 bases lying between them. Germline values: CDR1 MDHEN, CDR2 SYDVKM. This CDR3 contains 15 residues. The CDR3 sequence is CATFSDGGDNTEAFF. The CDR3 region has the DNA TGTGCCACGTTCTCGGATGGGGGGGATAACACTGAAGCTTTCTTT.

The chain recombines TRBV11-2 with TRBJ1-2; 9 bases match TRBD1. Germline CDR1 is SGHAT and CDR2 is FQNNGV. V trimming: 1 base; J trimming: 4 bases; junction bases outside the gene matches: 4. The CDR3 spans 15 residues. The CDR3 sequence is CASSLARGQGYGYTF. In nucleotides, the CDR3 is TGTGCCAGCAGCTTAGCCAGGGGACAGGGCTATGGCTACACCTTC.

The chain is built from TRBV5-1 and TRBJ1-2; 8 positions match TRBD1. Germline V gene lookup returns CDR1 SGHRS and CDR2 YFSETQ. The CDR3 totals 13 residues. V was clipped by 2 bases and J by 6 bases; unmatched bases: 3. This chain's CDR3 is CASSLQGVDGYTF. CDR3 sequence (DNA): TGCGCCAGCAGCTTACAGGGGGTGGATGGCTACACCTTC. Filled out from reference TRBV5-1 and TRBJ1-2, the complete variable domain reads KAGVTQTPRYLIKTRGQQVTLSCSPISGHRSVSWYQQTPGQGLQFLFEYFSETQRNKGNFPGRFSGRQFSNSRSEMNVSTLELGDSALYLCASSLQGVDGYTFGSGTRLTVV.

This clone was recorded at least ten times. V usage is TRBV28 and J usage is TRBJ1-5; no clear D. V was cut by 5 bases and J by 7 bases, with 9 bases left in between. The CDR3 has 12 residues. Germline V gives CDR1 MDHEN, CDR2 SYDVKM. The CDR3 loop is CASSKGWQPQHF. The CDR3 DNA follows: TGTGCCAGCAGTAAGGGATGGCAGCCCCAGCATTTT.

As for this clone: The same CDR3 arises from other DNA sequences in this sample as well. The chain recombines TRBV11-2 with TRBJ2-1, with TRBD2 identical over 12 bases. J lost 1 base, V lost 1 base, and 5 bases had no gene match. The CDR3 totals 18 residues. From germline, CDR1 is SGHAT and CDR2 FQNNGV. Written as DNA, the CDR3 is TGTGCCAGCAGCTTAGCACTAGCGGGAGGTTTATCCTACAATGAGCAGTTCTTC. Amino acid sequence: CASSLALAGGLSYNEQFF.

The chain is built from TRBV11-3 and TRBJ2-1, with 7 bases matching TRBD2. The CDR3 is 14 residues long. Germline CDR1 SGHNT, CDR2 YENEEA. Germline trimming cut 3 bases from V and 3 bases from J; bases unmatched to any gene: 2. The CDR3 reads CASSFGGSYNEQFF. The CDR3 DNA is TGTGCCAGCAGCTTTGGCGGGAGCTACAATGAGCAGTTCTTC.

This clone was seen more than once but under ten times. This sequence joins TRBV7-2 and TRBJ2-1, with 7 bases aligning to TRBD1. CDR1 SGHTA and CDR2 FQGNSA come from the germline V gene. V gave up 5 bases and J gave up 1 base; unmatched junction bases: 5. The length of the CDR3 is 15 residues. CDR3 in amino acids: CASSIARGSYNEQFF. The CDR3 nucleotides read TGTGCCAGCAGCATCGCCAGGGGGTCCTACAATGAGCAGTTCTTC.

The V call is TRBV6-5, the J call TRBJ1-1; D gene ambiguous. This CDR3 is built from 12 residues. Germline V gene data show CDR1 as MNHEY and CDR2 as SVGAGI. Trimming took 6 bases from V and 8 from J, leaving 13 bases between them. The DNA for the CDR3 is TGTGCCAGCAGATCCCGAGGAGAAGAAGCTTTCTTT. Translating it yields CASRSRGEEAFF.

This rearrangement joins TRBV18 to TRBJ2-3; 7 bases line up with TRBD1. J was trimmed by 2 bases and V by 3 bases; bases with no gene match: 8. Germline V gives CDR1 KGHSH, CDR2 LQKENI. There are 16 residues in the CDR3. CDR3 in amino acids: CASSPRQGQNTDTQYF. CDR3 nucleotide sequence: TGTGCCAGCTCACCTCGACAGGGCCAGAACACAGATACGCAGTATTTT.

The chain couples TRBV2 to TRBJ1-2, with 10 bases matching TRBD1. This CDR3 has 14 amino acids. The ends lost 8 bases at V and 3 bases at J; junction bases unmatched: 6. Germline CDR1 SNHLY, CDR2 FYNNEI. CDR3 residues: CASHRDRGDYGYTF. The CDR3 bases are TGTGCCAGCCACCGGGACAGGGGTGACTATGGCTACACCTTC.

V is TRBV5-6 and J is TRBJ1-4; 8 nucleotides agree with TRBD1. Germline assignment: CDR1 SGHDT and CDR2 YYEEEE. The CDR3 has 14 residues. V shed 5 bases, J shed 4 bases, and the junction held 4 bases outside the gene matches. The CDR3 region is CASRKQGVNEKLFF. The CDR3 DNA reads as TGTGCCAGCAGGAAACAGGGGGTTAATGAAAAACTGTTTTTT.

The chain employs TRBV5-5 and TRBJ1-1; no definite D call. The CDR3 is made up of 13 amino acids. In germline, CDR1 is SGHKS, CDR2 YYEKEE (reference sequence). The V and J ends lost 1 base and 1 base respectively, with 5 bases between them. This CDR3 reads CASSLNSNTEAFF. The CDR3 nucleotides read TGTGCCAGCAGCTTGAACTCGAACACTGAAGCTTTCTTT.

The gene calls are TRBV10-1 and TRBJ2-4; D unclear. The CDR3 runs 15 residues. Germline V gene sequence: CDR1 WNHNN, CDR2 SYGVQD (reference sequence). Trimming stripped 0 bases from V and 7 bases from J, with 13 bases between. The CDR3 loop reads CASSESPASKNIQYF. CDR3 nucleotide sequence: TGCGCCAGCAGTGAGTCCCCGGCTAGTAAGAACATTCAGTACTTC.

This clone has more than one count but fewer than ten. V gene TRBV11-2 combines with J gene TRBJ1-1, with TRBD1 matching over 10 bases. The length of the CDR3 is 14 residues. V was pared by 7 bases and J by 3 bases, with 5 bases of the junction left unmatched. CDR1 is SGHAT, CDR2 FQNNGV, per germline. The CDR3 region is CASIRTGGHTEAFF. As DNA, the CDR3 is TGTGCCAGCATCAGGACAGGGGGGCACACTGAAGCTTTCTTT. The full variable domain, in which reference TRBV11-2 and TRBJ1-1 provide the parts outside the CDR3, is EAGVAQSPRYKIIEKRQSVAFWCNPISGHATLYWYQQILGQGPKLLIQFQNNGVVDDSQLPKDRFSAERLKGVDSTLKIQPAKLEDSAVYLCASIRTGGHTEAFFGQGTRLTVV.

In nucleotides, the CDR3 is TGTGCCAGCAGCACTACAGGGCGAAATGAGCAGTTCTTC. This codes for CASSTTGRNEQFF. The chain joins TRBV11-3 to TRBJ2-1; tentatively, D is TRBD1 (6 bases). The CDR3 extends over 13 amino acids. Trimming cost V 5 bases and J 7 bases, with 12 bases left between them. CDR1 SGHNT and CDR2 YENEEA come from the germline V gene.

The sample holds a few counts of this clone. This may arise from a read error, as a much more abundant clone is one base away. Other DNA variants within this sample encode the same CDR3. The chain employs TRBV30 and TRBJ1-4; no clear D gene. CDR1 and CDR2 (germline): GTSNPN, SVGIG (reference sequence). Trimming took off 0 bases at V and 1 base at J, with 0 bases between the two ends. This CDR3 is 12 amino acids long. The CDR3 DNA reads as TGTGCCTGGAGTGTAACTAATGAAAAACTGTTTTTT. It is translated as CAWSVTNEKLFF.

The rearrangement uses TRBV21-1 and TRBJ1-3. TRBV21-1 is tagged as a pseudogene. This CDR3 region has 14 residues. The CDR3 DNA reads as TGTGCCAGCAGCAAAGTAGGGGGGAGAAACACCATATATTTT. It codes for CASSKVGGRNTIYF.

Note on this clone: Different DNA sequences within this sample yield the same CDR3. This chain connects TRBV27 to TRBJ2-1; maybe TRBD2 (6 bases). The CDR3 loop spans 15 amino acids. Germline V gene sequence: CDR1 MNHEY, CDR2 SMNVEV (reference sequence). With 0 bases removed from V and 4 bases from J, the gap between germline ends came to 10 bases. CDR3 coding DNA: TGTGCCAGCAGTTTATCAGTAGCGGCTTACAATGAGCAGTTCTTC. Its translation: CASSLSVAAYNEQFF.

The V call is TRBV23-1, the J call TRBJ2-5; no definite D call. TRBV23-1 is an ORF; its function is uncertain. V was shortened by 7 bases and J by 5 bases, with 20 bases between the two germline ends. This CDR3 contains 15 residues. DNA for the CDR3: TGCGCCAGCACCACCAAAAGCGTACCGAGGGAGACCCAGTACTTC. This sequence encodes CASTTKSVPRETQYF.

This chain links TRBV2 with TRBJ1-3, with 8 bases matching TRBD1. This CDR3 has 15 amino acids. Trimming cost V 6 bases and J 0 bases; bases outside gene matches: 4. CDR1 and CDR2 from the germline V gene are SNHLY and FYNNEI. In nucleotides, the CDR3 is TGTGCCAGCAGGGACAGGGCCCGCTCTGGAAACACCATATATTTT. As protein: CASRDRARSGNTIYF.

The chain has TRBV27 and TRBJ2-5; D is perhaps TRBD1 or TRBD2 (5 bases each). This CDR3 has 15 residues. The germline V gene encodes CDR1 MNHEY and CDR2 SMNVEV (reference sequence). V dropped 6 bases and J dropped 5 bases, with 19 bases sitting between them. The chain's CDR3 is CASSSGRLPGETQYF. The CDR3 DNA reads TGTGCCAGCAGCTCGGGGCGACTGCCTGGGGAGACCCAGTACTTC.

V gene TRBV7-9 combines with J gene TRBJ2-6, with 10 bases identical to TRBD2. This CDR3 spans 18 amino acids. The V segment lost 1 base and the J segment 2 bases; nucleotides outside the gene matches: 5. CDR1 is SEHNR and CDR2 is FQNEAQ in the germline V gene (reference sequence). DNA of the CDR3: TGTGCCAGCAGCTTAGGAAGAGCGGGAGGGCCTGGGGCCAACGTCCTGACTTTC. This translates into CASSLGRAGGPGANVLTF. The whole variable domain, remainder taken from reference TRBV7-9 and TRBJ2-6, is DTGVSQNPRHKITKRGQNVTFRCDPISEHNRLYWYRQTLGQGPEFLTYFQNEAQLEKSRLLSDRFSAERPKGSFSTLEIQRTEQGDSAMYLCASSLGRAGGPGANVLTFGAGSRLTVL.

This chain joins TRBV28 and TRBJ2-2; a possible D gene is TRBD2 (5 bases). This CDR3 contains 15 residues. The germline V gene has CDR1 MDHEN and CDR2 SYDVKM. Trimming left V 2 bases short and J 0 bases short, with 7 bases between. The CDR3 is CASSLPGTNTGELFF. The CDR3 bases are TGTGCCAGCAGTTTACCGGGGACGAACACCGGGGAGCTGTTTTTT.

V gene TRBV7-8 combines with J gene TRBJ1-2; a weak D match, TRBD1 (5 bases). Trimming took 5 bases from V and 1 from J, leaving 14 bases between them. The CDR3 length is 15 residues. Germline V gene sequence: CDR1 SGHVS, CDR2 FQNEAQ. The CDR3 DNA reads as TGTGCCAGCAGCGACCCCAGTGGGGGTAACTATGGCTACACCTTC. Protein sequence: CASSDPSGGNYGYTF.

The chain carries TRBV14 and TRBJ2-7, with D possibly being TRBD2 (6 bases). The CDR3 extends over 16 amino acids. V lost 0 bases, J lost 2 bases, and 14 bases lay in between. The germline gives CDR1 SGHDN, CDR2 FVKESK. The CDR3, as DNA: TGTGCCAGCAGCCAAGATCTGTTAGCGGCAACCTACGAGCAGTACTTC. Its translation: CASSQDLLAATYEQYF.

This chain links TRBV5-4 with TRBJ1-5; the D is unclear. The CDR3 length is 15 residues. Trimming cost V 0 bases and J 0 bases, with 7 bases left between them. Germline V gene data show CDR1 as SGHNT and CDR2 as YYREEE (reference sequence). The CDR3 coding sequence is TGTGCCAGCAGCTTGGATCCCAGTAGCAATCAGCCCCAGCATTTT. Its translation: CASSLDPSSNQPQHF.

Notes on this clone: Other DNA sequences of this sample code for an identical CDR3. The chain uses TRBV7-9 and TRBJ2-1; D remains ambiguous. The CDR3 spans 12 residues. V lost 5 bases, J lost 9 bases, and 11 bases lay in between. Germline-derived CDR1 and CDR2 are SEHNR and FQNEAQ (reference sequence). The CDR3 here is CASSLPGGEQFF. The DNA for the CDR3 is TGTGCCAGCAGCCTCCCGGGCGGTGAGCAGTTCTTC.

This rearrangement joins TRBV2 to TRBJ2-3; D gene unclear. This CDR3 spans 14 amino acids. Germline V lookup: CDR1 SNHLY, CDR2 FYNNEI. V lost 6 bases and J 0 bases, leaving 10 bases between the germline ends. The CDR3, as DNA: TGTGCCAGCAGCCGAAGGCACAGCACAGATACGCAGTATTTT. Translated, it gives CASSRRHSTDTQYF.